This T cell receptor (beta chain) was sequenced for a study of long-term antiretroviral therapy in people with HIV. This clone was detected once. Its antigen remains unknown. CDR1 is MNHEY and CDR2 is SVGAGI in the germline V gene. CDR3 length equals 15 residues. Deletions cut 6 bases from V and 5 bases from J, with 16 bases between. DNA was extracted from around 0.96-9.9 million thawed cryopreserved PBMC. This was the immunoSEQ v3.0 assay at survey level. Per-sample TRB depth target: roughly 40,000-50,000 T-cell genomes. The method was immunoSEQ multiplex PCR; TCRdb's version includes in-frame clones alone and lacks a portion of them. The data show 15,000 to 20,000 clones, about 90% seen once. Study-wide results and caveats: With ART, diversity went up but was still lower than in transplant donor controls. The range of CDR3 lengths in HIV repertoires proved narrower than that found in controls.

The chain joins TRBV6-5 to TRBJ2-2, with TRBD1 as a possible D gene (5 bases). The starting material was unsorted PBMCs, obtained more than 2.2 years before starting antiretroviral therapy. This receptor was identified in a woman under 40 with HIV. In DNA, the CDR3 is TGTGCCAGCAGAATCCCAGCGTCAGGGACCGGGGAGCTGTTTTTT. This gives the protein CASRIPASGTGELFF.